These 17 T cell receptor beta chains were sequenced from one sample in a study of T cell responses to AZD1222 COVID-19 vaccine. Sequencing used immunoSEQ multiplex PCR; TCRdb keeps in-frame clones, though not all of them. The table has around 160,000 clones, roughly 91% seen once. The sequences come from peripheral blood, collected on day 0 of AZD1222 vaccination. Every receptor here comes from an adult in good health.

The chain carries TRBV5-1 and TRBJ2-1; the D gene is possibly TRBD2 (6 bases). The V and J ends lost 0 bases and 6 bases respectively, with 10 bases between them. CDR3 size: 14 residues. The germline V gene has CDR1 SGHRS and CDR2 YFSETQ. The CDR3 coding sequence is TGCGCCAGCAGCTTGGGGGACTTCATCAATGAGCAGTTCTTC. Amino acids: CASSLGDFINEQFF.

This chain uses TRBV30 with TRBJ1-5; D not certain. This CDR3 has 15 residues. Germline-derived CDR1 and CDR2 are GTSNPN and SVGIG (reference sequence). Trimming removed 3 bases at V and 1 base at J, with 13 bases between. As DNA, the CDR3 is TGTGCCTGGAGCGTTAGTTTTTCGAGCAATCAGCCCCAGCATTTT. Amino acids: CAWSVSFSSNQPQHF.

The chain combines TRBV27 with TRBJ2-4, with a tentative D call TRBD1 (6 bases). This CDR3 is built from 13 residues. The germline gives CDR1 MNHEY, CDR2 SMNVEV (reference sequence). The V end lost 4 bases, the J end lost 6 bases, and 10 bases lay between the germline ends. Here the CDR3 reads CASSSPDRNIQYF. CDR3 coding DNA: TGTGCCAGCAGTTCCCCGGACAGAAACATTCAGTACTTC.

Only one count was recorded for this clone. The V and J genes are TRBV10-3 and TRBJ2-3; D might be TRBD1 (5 bases). The CDR3 runs to 14 residues. Germline CDR1 is ENHRY and CDR2 is SYGVKD. Deletions cut 0 bases from V and 2 bases from J, with 6 bases between. The CDR3 sequence is CAISESTVTDTQYF. The CDR3 DNA is TGTGCCATCAGTGAGTCGACAGTCACAGATACGCAGTATTTT.

The genes are TRBV25-1 and TRBJ1-4, with 10 bases fitting TRBD1. The V gene's germline CDR1 is MGHDK and CDR2 SYGVNS. The CDR3 is 14 amino acids. The trim removed 9 bases at V and 6 bases at J, leaving 7 bases unmatched. The CDR3 sequence is CASSTGTGDEKLFF. CDR3 bases: TGTGCCAGTTCTACCGGGACAGGGGATGAAAAACTGTTTTTT.

This rearrangement joins TRBV3-1 (or the pseudogene TRBV3-2) to TRBJ1-1, with D perhaps TRBD1 (5 bases). V was pared by 3 bases and J by 5 bases, with 13 bases between. Germline values: CDR1 LGHDT, CDR2 YNNKEL (reference sequence). CDR3 size: 14 residues. CDR3 sequence: CASSQPGPGTEAFF. CDR3 nucleotide sequence: TGTGCCAGCAGCCAGCCAGGGCCTGGGACTGAAGCTTTCTTT.

V usage is TRBV6-5 and J usage is TRBJ1-2; possibly TRBD1 for D (5 bases). V was clipped by 6 bases and J by 3 bases, with 17 bases between them. Germline values: CDR1 MNHEY, CDR2 SVGAGI. The CDR3 totals 15 residues. DNA for the CDR3: TGTGCCAGCAGCGGCTCAGGGCGGGTTGACTATGGCTACACCTTC. This gives the protein CASSGSGRVDYGYTF.

The genes are TRBV7-3 and TRBJ1-2, with 9 bases identical to TRBD1. Germline V lookup: CDR1 SGHTA, CDR2 FQGTGA. The J segment lost 9 bases and the V segment lost 3 bases, leaving 5 bases of the junction unmatched. The CDR3 contains 13 residues. The CDR3 reads CASSLGTGSSYTF. CDR3 nucleotides: TGTGCCAGCAGCTTGGGGACAGGGTCGAGCTACACCTTC.

The CDR3 loop reads CSVEDLHGLAGGQETQYF. CDR3 DNA sequence: TGCAGCGTTGAAGATCTTCACGGACTAGCGGGGGGCCAAGAGACCCAGTACTTC. The genes are TRBV29-1 and TRBJ2-5; 14 bases line up with TRBD2. This CDR3 comprises 18 residues. The germline gives CDR1 SQVTM, CDR2 ANQGSEA. V lost 0 bases, J lost 1 base, and 7 bases stayed unmatched.

The CDR3 DNA follows: TGTGCCAGCAGTTACGGACAGGGGAGGTCTGGAAACACCATATATTTT. This translates into CASSYGQGRSGNTIYF. The V gene is TRBV6-6, the J gene TRBJ1-3, with 9 bases matching TRBD1. CDR1 MNHNY and CDR2 SVGAGI come from the germline V gene (reference sequence). Germline trimming cut 2 bases from V and 1 base from J; bases unmatched to any gene: 3. This CDR3 region has 16 residues.

The chain joins TRBV29-1 to TRBJ2-2; D is unresolved. The germline CDR1 and CDR2 sequences are SQVTM and ANQGSEA. The CDR3 sequence is 14 residues long. Between the trimmed V and J ends, which lost 7 bases and 0 bases, there was a span of 12 bases. The CDR3, as DNA: TGCAGCGGTACCTACAGTGCGAACACCGGGGAGCTGTTTTTT. This codes for CSGTYSANTGELFF.

This chain connects TRBV5-4 to TRBJ2-1; the D gene could be TRBD1 or TRBD2 (5 bases each). V was trimmed by 2 bases and J by 4 bases, leaving 10 bases between them. Germline CDR1 and CDR2: SGHNT and YYREEE (reference sequence). There are 14 residues in the CDR3. The CDR3, as DNA: TGTGCCAGCAGCTTCCCCGGGGCTTACAATGAGCAGTTCTTC. Amino acids: CASSFPGAYNEQFF.

This chain connects TRBV7-6 to TRBJ2-2; D is possibly TRBD1 or TRBD2 (6 bases each). The CDR3 runs 16 residues. Germline CDR1 reads SGHVS; CDR2 reads FNYEAQ. Trimming took off 5 bases at V and 1 base at J, with 14 bases between the two ends. The DNA for the CDR3 is TGTGCCAGCAGCAGAGGAGGGGGGTTGAACACCGGGGAGCTGTTTTTT. Amino acid sequence: CASSRGGGLNTGELFF.

The genes are TRBV29-1 and TRBJ2-1; D is possibly TRBD1 or TRBD2 (8 bases each). The CDR3 is 17 residues long. Germline CDR1 reads SQVTM; CDR2 reads ANQGSEA. V lost 1 base, J lost 2 bases, and 18 bases lay in between. The CDR3 bases are TGCAGCGTTGAAGGGACAGGGTTGGGACTAGCCTACAATGAGCAGTTCTTC. Residues: CSVEGTGLGLAYNEQFF.

The chain joins TRBV18 to TRBJ1-1; D call uncertain. Germline V lookup: CDR1 KGHSH, CDR2 LQKENI. The CDR3 sequence is 13 residues long. Trimming shortened V by 4 bases and J by 1 base, and 7 bases separated the two germline ends. CDR3 coding DNA: TGTGCCAGCTCACTACATAAGAACACTGAAGCTTTCTTT. Amino acids: CASSLHKNTEAFF.

The CDR3 spells CASSERSLAGGLTGELFF. CDR3 DNA sequence: TGTGCCAGCAGTGAAAGGAGTCTAGCGGGTGGACTGACCGGGGAGCTGTTTTTT. The genes are TRBV2 and TRBJ2-2, with 8 bases lining up with TRBD2. V gave up 2 bases and J gave up 5 bases; unmatched junction bases: 13. Germline V gene lookup returns CDR1 SNHLY and CDR2 FYNNEI. This CDR3 has 18 residues.

This sequence joins TRBV5-4 and TRBJ1-5; D uncertain. Germline CDR1 SGHNT, CDR2 YYREEE (reference sequence). Trimming pared 2 bases from V and 7 bases from J, leaving 16 bases between. This CDR3 comprises 15 residues. The CDR3 sequence is CASSFSYLAIQPQHF. The CDR3 DNA follows: TGTGCCAGCAGCTTCTCGTATCTAGCCATACAGCCCCAGCATTTT. The full variable domain, with the rest looked up from reference TRBV5-4 and TRBJ1-5, is ETGVTQSPTHLIKTRGQQVTLRCSSQSGHNTVSWYQQALGQGPQFIFQYYREEENGRGNFPPRFSGLQFPNYSSELNVNALELDDSALYLCASSFSYLAIQPQHFGDGTRLSIL.